What follows are 21 T cell receptor beta chains derived from one specimen sequenced in a study of cytomegalovirus exposure and HLA in healthy donors. The PCR employed 60 Vbeta primers together with 13 Jbeta primers. Repertoires were generated with immunoSEQ multiplex PCR, while TCRdb's copy carries only in-frame clones and drops some. The sample yields approximately 120,000 clones, around 82% seen once. The sequencing input was PBMCs. Source of these receptors: a man aged 35-49 years in good health and CMV-seronegative.

The chain has TRBV10-3 and TRBJ1-1, with 12 bases matching TRBD1. Germline CDR1 ENHRY, CDR2 SYGVKD. J lost 1 base, V lost 7 bases, and 13 bases had no gene match. The CDR3 is 18 residues long. CDR3 DNA: TGTGCCATCAAAGGGACAGGGGGCCCGAAGTCGGGGAACACTGAAGCTTTCTTT. Its protein is CAIKGTGGPKSGNTEAFF.

This sequence joins TRBV10-3 and TRBJ1-5; D uncertain. This CDR3 has 10 residues. V was clipped by 8 bases and J by 6 bases, with 5 bases between them. The germline V gene has CDR1 ENHRY and CDR2 SYGVKD. The CDR3 DNA reads TGTGCCATCGGTAGTCAGCCCCAGCATTTT. The encoded protein is CAIGSQPQHF.

The gene calls are TRBV27 and TRBJ2-3; 11 positions agree with TRBD2. The length of the CDR3 is 17 residues. V shed 1 base and J 3 bases; nucleotides not matched to a gene: 6. The V gene's germline CDR1 is MNHEY and CDR2 SMNVEV (reference sequence). This CDR3 is CASSLFSGTSGTDTQYF. DNA of the CDR3: TGTGCCAGCAGTTTATTTTCAGGGACTAGCGGAACAGATACGCAGTATTTT.

The chain carries TRBV16 and TRBJ1-1, with D possibly matching TRBD1 (6 bases). The germline V gene encodes CDR1 KGHSY and CDR2 FQNENV. The ends were cut back, 4 bases at V and 1 base at J, with 16 bases in the middle. CDR3 length: 16 amino acids. The CDR3 DNA is TGTGCCAGCAGCCGCAGGGGCAGGGTAGGGAACACTGAAGCTTTCTTT. This encodes CASSRRGRVGNTEAFF. Together with reference TRBV16 and TRBJ1-1, the CDR3 gives the full variable domain: GEEVAQTPKHLVRGEGQKAKLYCAPIKGHSYVFWYQQVLKNEFKFLISFQNENVFDETGMPKERFSAKCLPNSPCSLEIQATKLEDSAVYFCASSRRGRVGNTEAFFGQGTRLTVV.

This clone turned up a few times. J is TRBJ1-2 and V is TRBV6-5; the D is unclear. CDR1 and CDR2 (germline): MNHEY, SVGAGI. The CDR3 runs 14 residues. Trimming stripped 6 bases from V and 0 bases from J, with 11 bases between. CDR3 amino acids: CASSPRSPNYGYTF. As DNA, the CDR3 is TGTGCCAGCAGCCCGCGGTCCCCTAACTATGGCTACACCTTC.

The CDR3 spells CASSQSGKGACDEQYF. The DNA of the CDR3 is TGCGCCAGCAGTCAATCTGGAAAGGGAGCGTGCGACGAGCAGTACTTC. The chain has TRBV23-1 and TRBJ2-7, with TRBD2 as a possible D gene (5 bases). TRBV23-1 is reported as an ORF; its role is uncertain. Trimming pared 0 bases from V and 5 bases from J, leaving 17 bases between. This CDR3 contains 16 residues.

V gene TRBV5-1 combines with J gene TRBJ2-7, with no clear D. Trimming stripped 3 bases from V and 3 bases from J, with 10 bases between. CDR1 and CDR2 (germline): SGHRS, YFSETQ. The CDR3 covers 13 residues. The DNA for the CDR3 is TGCGCCAGCAGCTACCAGCGAGGCTACGAGCAGTACTTC. Translation: CASSYQRGYEQYF.

This chain joins TRBV19 and TRBJ2-2, with D possibly matching TRBD2 (5 bases). Between the trimmed V and J ends, which lost 11 bases and 2 bases, there was a span of 15 bases. The CDR3 totals 14 residues. CDR1 LNHDA and CDR2 SQIVND come from the germline V gene (reference sequence). CDR3 bases: TGTGCCGCCGCCAACCCGGGAAACACCGGGGAGCTGTTTTTT. Translation: CAAANPGNTGELFF.

This chain connects TRBV4-2 to TRBJ2-1, with TRBD2 as a possible D gene (5 bases). This CDR3 has 15 amino acids. Germline CDR1 and CDR2: LGHNA and YNFKEQ. V was clipped by 0 bases and J by 0 bases, with 6 bases between them. The CDR3 DNA reads TGTGCCAGCAGCCAAGATGAGGGCTCCTACAATGAGCAGTTCTTC. This gives the protein CASSQDEGSYNEQFF.

The J gene is TRBJ1-2, the V gene TRBV28; D call uncertain. The CDR3 extends over 16 amino acids. Germline loops: CDR1 MDHEN, CDR2 SYDVKM. V lost 3 bases, J lost 1 base, and 15 bases lay in between. CDR3 in amino acids: CASSFLGNEGNYGYTF. The DNA for the CDR3 is TGTGCCAGCAGTTTTCTGGGAAACGAGGGTAACTATGGCTACACCTTC.

CDR3 DNA sequence: TGTGCCAGCAGCCTGGGGACTCTGTACAATGAGCAGTTCTTC. It is translated as CASSLGTLYNEQFF. The gene calls are TRBV5-6 and TRBJ2-1, with a tentative D call TRBD2 (6 bases). Germline CDR1 is SGHDT and CDR2 is YYEEEE. V was cut by 4 bases and J by 4 bases, with 12 bases left in between. CDR3 length equals 14 residues.

The chain joins TRBV6-5 to TRBJ1-1; weak D call: TRBD1 (5 bases). Germline values: CDR1 MNHEY, CDR2 SVGAGI. V lost 5 bases to trimming and J lost 8 bases, with 9 bases between them. This CDR3 has 11 amino acids. CDR3 in DNA: TGTGCCAGCAGTCACCAGGGCGAAGCTTTCTTT. Encoded protein: CASSHQGEAFF.

This clone was observed a few times. This sequence joins TRBV6-4 and TRBJ2-5; 11 bases line up with TRBD2. J was trimmed by 5 bases and V by 2 bases; bases with no gene match: 7. There are 16 residues in the CDR3. CDR1 is MRHNA, CDR2 SNTAGT, per germline. The CDR3 DNA reads as TGTGCCAGCAGTGACAATGTACTAGCGGGGGCGGAGACCCAGTACTTC. Residues: CASSDNVLAGAETQYF.

The V call is TRBV5-1, the J call TRBJ2-4; 7 bases fit TRBD1. The CDR3 runs to 13 residues. J gave up 8 bases and V 3 bases, and 5 bases lay outside the gene matches. The V gene's germline CDR1 is SGHRS and CDR2 YFSETQ. CDR3 in amino acids: CASSSGQVDIQYF. The DNA for the CDR3 is TGCGCCAGCAGCTCCGGACAGGTTGACATTCAGTACTTC.

This clone was observed a few times. J is TRBJ1-6 and V is TRBV11-1; TRBD1 might be the D (6 bases). The germline CDR1 and CDR2 sequences are SGHAT and FQDESV (reference sequence). The V end lost 1 base, the J end lost 9 bases, and 13 bases lay between the germline ends. The CDR3 has 15 residues. CDR3: CASSLEPGQGSPLHF. DNA of the CDR3: TGTGCCAGCAGCTTAGAACCGGGACAAGGTTCACCCCTCCACTTT.

V and J are TRBV5-8 and TRBJ1-1; weak D call: TRBD1 (6 bases). CDR3 length: 13 residues. Germline CDR1 SGHTS, CDR2 YDEGEE. The V gene lost 2 bases and the J gene lost 5 bases, with 10 bases spanning the gap. CDR3 sequence: CASSFRGETEAFF. DNA of the CDR3: TGTGCCAGCAGCTTCAGGGGTGAAACTGAAGCTTTCTTT.

The table lists this clone with a count of one. The chain combines TRBV5-1 with TRBJ2-7; TRBD1 agrees at 9 bases. The CDR3 length is 13 residues. Unmatched junction bases numbered 3, after V lost 4 bases and J lost 4 bases. The germline CDR1 and CDR2 sequences are SGHRS and YFSETQ. Here the CDR3 reads CASSQQGAYEQYF. The CDR3 DNA reads TGCGCCAGCAGCCAACAGGGGGCTTACGAGCAGTACTTC.

The chain is built from TRBV19 and TRBJ1-1; 7 bases are a match to TRBD1. The V and J ends lost 5 bases and 0 bases, in that order; junction bases with no gene match: 6. The CDR3 spans 15 residues. Germline V gene lookup returns CDR1 LNHDA and CDR2 SQIVND (reference sequence). The CDR3 DNA is TGTGCCAGTAGTCAACCCGGGACAGTGAACACTGAAGCTTTCTTT. This encodes CASSQPGTVNTEAFF.

The chain joins TRBV15 to TRBJ1-1, with a tentative D call TRBD1 (5 bases). The CDR3 runs 15 residues. V was pared by 5 bases and J by 1 base, with 14 bases between. CDR1 is LNHNV, CDR2 YYDKDF, per germline (reference sequence). The DNA of the CDR3 is TGTGCCACCAGCCCAAGCGGGGGGTCGAACACTGAAGCTTTCTTT. Its translation: CATSPSGGSNTEAFF.

This clone occurred a few times. The chain has TRBV25-1 and TRBJ2-3; no clear D. This CDR3 has 14 residues. Looked up from germline, CDR1 is MGHDK and CDR2 is SYGVNS. Trimming shortened V by 3 bases and J by 2 bases, and 9 bases separated the two germline ends. The CDR3 spells CASSDRKNTDTQYF. The CDR3 coding sequence is TGTGCCAGCAGTGACAGGAAGAACACAGATACGCAGTATTTT.

This clone showed up just once. V is TRBV11-2 and J is TRBJ2-7; tentatively, D is TRBD2 (5 bases). The V gene lost 3 bases and the J gene lost 6 bases, with 15 bases spanning the gap. The CDR3 runs to 14 residues. CDR1 is SGHAT, CDR2 FQNNGV, per germline. DNA for the CDR3: TGTGCCAGCAGCTTGACCCCTAAGGGAGCCGAGCAGTACTTC. Translating it yields CASSLTPKGAEQYF.